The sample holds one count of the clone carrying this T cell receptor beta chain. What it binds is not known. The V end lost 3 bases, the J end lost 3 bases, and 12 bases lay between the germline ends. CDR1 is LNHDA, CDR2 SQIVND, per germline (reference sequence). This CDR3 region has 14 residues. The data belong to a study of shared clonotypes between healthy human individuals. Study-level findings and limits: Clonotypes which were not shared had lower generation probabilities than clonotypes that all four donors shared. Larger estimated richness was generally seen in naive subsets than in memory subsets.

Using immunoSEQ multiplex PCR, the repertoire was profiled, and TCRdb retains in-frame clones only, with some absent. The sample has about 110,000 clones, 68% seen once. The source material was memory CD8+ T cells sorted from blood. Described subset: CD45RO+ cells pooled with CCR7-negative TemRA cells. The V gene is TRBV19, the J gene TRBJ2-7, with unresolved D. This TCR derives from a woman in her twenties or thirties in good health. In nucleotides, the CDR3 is TGTGCCAGTAGTATTTTCGACGGAGACTACGAGCAGTACTTC. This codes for CASSIFDGDYEQYF.